This entry is about one T cell receptor beta chain. The table came from immunoSEQ multiplex PCR; TCRdb's copy has only in-frame clones and leaves some out. The top ten hold approximately 7.8% of the sample, which has over 300,000 clones, 80% to 90% seen once. The record originates from a study of Ad26.COV2.S vaccination and SARS-CoV-2 variants. Looking at the study overall: The donor belonged to the COV1001 Ad26.COV2.S trial arm.

Regarding treatment: roughly 20 received Ad26.COV2.S at low or high dose, single or two shots; several received placebo; per-sample allocation not given. Specimen acquisition occurred on day 63 following the initial vaccine or placebo injection. A Boston adult aged 18-55 years was the donor. An Ad26 vector that expressed Wuhan-strain SARS-CoV-2 spike constituted the vaccine. CDR1 and CDR2 from the germline V gene are MNHNS and SASEGT. CDR3 length: 16 residues. The germline V and J ends were trimmed by 3 bases and 0 bases, with 9 bases remaining between them. The receptor's source is a person between 18 and 60 years old who received the Ad26.COV2.S COVID-19 vaccine or a placebo. This specimen was peripheral blood, taken in a trial of Ad26.COV2.S vaccine versus placebo. The chain carries TRBV6-1 and TRBJ2-6; D is uncertain. The CDR3: CASSDYSNSGANVLTF. The CDR3 DNA reads as TGTGCCAGCAGTGATTACAGCAACTCTGGGGCCAACGTCCTGACTTTC.